This TCR beta chain originates from a study of blood T cell repertoires in COVID-19. CDR3 length: 14 residues. Germline V gives CDR1 LGHDT, CDR2 YNNKEL (reference sequence). The V gene lost 4 bases and the J gene lost 6 bases, with 15 bases spanning the gap. Libraries were prepared by immunoSEQ multiplex PCR; TCRdb keeps only in-frame clonotypes and omits some of them. The data hold about 91,000 clones, with around 89% observed a single time. The V call is TRBV3-1 (or the pseudogene TRBV3-2), the J call TRBJ1-2, with D perhaps matching TRBD1 (5 bases). Sequenced input: peripheral blood. The receptor comes from a woman over 75 with active COVID-19. The CDR3 region has the DNA TGTGCCAGCAGCCTGAGAGGGGAGGGGAATGGCTACACCTTC. The encoded protein is CASSLRGEGNGYTF.